This TCR beta chain was observed in a study of blood T cell repertoires in COVID-19. Study context: The origin of the acute and convalescent COVID-19 samples was the United States, Italy and Spain.

From germline, CDR1 is SGHRS and CDR2 YFSETQ. Trimming pared 5 bases from V and 0 bases from J, leaving 14 bases between. The CDR3 totals 15 residues. Repertoires were generated with immunoSEQ multiplex PCR, while TCRdb's copy carries only in-frame clones and drops some. The sample consists of about 150,000 clones, 80% to 90% of them appearing once. The sequence was collected from a human donor with acute or convalescent COVID-19. The donor label of this sample is uncertain. Sequenced material: peripheral blood. The V and J genes are TRBV5-1 and TRBJ1-1; no definite D call. In nucleotides, the CDR3 is TGCGCCAGCAGATCTCAGGCGAACCTGAACACTGAAGCTTTCTTT. Its translation is CASRSQANLNTEAFF.